Below are 29 T cell receptor beta chains sequenced from a single sample in a study of T cell changes during pregnancy in multiple sclerosis. Libraries were prepared by immunoSEQ multiplex PCR; TCRdb keeps only in-frame clonotypes and omits some of them. The sample gives about 46,000 clones, around 92% of which show up once; more than 4% is in the top ten. The sample was CD8+ T cells from peripheral blood mononuclear cells, taken in the first trimester of pregnancy. The receptors shown here come from a female donor with multiple sclerosis, enrolled in a pregnancy study.

V gene TRBV7-9 combines with J gene TRBJ1-1; D gene unclear. Trimming stripped 1 base from V and 2 bases from J, with 5 bases between. CDR1 is SEHNR, CDR2 FQNEAQ, per germline (reference sequence). The CDR3 loop spans 13 amino acids. The CDR3 is CASSLGTNTEAFF. The CDR3 DNA sequence: TGTGCCAGCAGCTTAGGTACAAACACTGAAGCTTTCTTT.

The chain links TRBV7-6 to TRBJ2-1, with 9 bases that match TRBD2. J lost 8 bases, V lost 1 base, and 3 bases had no gene match. The germline CDR1 and CDR2 sequences are SGHVS and FNYEAQ. This CDR3 comprises 14 residues. Here the CDR3 DNA reads TGTGCCAGCAGCTTAGGCGGGGGGGCGTATGAGCAGTTCTTC. It specifies CASSLGGGAYEQFF.

The J gene is TRBJ1-4, the V gene TRBV11-3; tentative D call: TRBD1 (6 bases). Germline loops: CDR1 SGHNT, CDR2 YENEEA. The CDR3 is made up of 14 amino acids. The germline V and J ends were trimmed by 4 bases and 7 bases, with 13 bases remaining between them. The CDR3 protein is CASSSSRDIEKLFF. The CDR3 DNA reads as TGTGCCAGCAGCTCGTCCCGGGACATTGAAAAACTGTTTTTT.

The rearrangement links TRBV27 to TRBJ2-1; 11 positions agree with TRBD2. This CDR3 region has 15 residues. The J segment lost 16 bases and the V segment lost 0 bases, leaving 11 bases of the junction unmatched. Germline V CDR1 and CDR2: MNHEY, SMNVEV (reference sequence). The DNA for the CDR3 is TGTGCCAGCAGTTTATCGGGACTAGCGGACACCTCGCCATTCTTC. Its protein product is CASSLSGLADTSPFF.

The chain uses TRBV29-1 and TRBJ2-2; D remains unclear. Per the germline V gene, CDR1 is SQVTM and CDR2 is ANQGSEA. The CDR3 totals 12 residues. Trimming left V 4 bases short and J 1 base short, with 4 bases between. CDR3 sequence reads: CSVVRNTGELFF. The CDR3 nucleotides read TGCAGCGTTGTCAGGAACACCGGGGAGCTGTTTTTT.

This clone appeared a single time. V and J are TRBV5-3 and TRBJ1-1; a weak D match, TRBD1 (6 bases). TRBV5-3 is recorded as an ORF, its role being uncertain. This CDR3 comprises 16 residues. The V and J ends lost 0 bases and 1 base respectively, with 13 bases between them. This chain's CDR3 is CARSLAVLDRNTEAFF. The CDR3 nucleotides read TGTGCCAGAAGCTTGGCTGTTTTGGACAGGAACACTGAAGCTTTCTTT.

The J gene is TRBJ2-7, the V gene TRBV13; TRBD2 agrees at 14 bases. CDR3 length: 16 amino acids. The trim removed 4 bases at V and 4 bases at J, leaving 6 bases unmatched. Germline V gene lookup returns CDR1 PRHDT and CDR2 FYEKMQ (reference sequence). The CDR3 DNA follows: TGTGCCAGCAGCTACGGGACTAGCGGGAGATTGTACGAGCAGTACTTC. It translates to CASSYGTSGRLYEQYF. Full variable domain (rest looked up from reference TRBV13 and TRBJ2-7): AAGVIQSPRHLIKEKRETATLKCYPIPRHDTVYWYQQGPGQDPQFLISFYEKMQSDKGSIPDRFSAQQFSDYHSELNMSSLELGDSALYFCASSYGTSGRLYEQYFGPGTRLTVT.

V usage is TRBV29-1 and J usage is TRBJ1-1; TRBD1 matches 9 bases. J lost 0 bases, V lost 1 base, and 6 bases had no gene match. The CDR3 has 16 amino acids. Germline V gene sequence: CDR1 SQVTM, CDR2 ANQGSEA. CDR3 sequence (DNA): TGCAGCGTTGAAGGGACAGGGGTCTCTTTGAACACTGAAGCTTTCTTT. It yields the protein CSVEGTGVSLNTEAFF.

The V and J genes are TRBV29-1 and TRBJ2-4; possible D gene TRBD2, 5 bases. This CDR3 spans 15 amino acids. The V end was cut by 7 bases, the J end by 1 base, with 17 bases between. Germline CDR1 SQVTM, CDR2 ANQGSEA. CDR3 in DNA: TGCAGCGCTTCGTCGCGTACGGGGGCCAAAAACATTCAGTACTTC. The encoded protein is CSASSRTGAKNIQYF.

Concerning this clone itself: At one end the junction does not follow the germline gene, possibly because of a read error. V gene TRBV7-9 combines with J gene TRBJ2-2, with 8 bases identical to TRBD2. The CDR3 runs 16 residues. Germline V CDR1 and CDR2: SEHNR, FQNEAQ (reference sequence). The CDR3 region is CDSSLSPAGAGGELFF. In DNA, the CDR3 is TGTGACAGCAGCTTATCCCCAGCGGGGGCTGGCGGGGAGCTGTTTTTT.

This clone was picked up one time. V is TRBV4-1 and J is TRBJ2-7; 8 bases map to TRBD2. The length of the CDR3 is 18 residues. V dropped 0 bases and J dropped 5; count of bases not matched to a gene: 15. CDR1 is MGHRA and CDR2 is YSYEKL in the germline V gene. CDR3 nucleotides: TGCGCCAGCAGCCAAGATCTACCGGCTAGCGGGTCCCGGAACGAGCAGTACTTC. Translating it yields CASSQDLPASGSRNEQYF.

The chain is built from TRBV11-3 and TRBJ1-1, with D possibly being TRBD1 (5 bases). This CDR3 contains 13 residues. In germline, CDR1 is SGHNT, CDR2 YENEEA. V lost 5 bases to trimming and J lost 6 bases, with 13 bases between them. CDR3: CASSPRGGAEAFF. Written as DNA, the CDR3 is TGTGCCAGCAGCCCACGGGGGGGGGCTGAAGCTTTCTTT.

The chain carries TRBV6-5 and TRBJ2-1; possible D gene TRBD2, 6 bases. Per germline, CDR1 MNHEY and CDR2 SVGAGI. With 5 bases removed from V and 3 bases from J, the gap between germline ends came to 11 bases. This CDR3 contains 14 residues. The CDR3, as DNA: TGTGCCAGCAGTCCGGGACTCATCTACAATGAGCAGTTCTTC. Its translation is CASSPGLIYNEQFF.

This clone was seen once. The chain uses TRBV28 and TRBJ2-2; 11 bases map to TRBD1. With V trimmed by 2 bases and J by 3 bases, 5 bases remained unmatched. Germline loops: CDR1 MDHEN, CDR2 SYDVKM. The CDR3 is 17 amino acids. The CDR3 region is CASSLGTGGWDTGELFF. CDR3 sequence (DNA): TGTGCCAGCAGTTTAGGGACAGGGGGTTGGGACACCGGGGAGCTGTTTTTT.

The chain employs TRBV29-1 and TRBJ2-7; no reliable D call. The CDR3 is made up of 12 amino acids. Per germline, CDR1 SQVTM and CDR2 ANQGSEA. Trimming left V 4 bases short and J 0 bases short, with 7 bases between. The CDR3 loop is CSVVAGSYEQYF. CDR3 sequence (DNA): TGCAGCGTTGTTGCAGGCTCCTACGAGCAGTACTTC.

V is TRBV4-2 and J is TRBJ2-3, with D unclear. The CDR3 runs to 18 residues. The germline V gene has CDR1 LGHNA and CDR2 YNFKEQ. Between the trimmed V and J ends, which lost 1 base and 3 bases, there was a span of 20 bases. The CDR3 bases are TGTGCCAGCAGCCAAGTGGCCCAGACATCGCAGTCGACAGATACGCAGTATTTT. This translates into CASSQVAQTSQSTDTQYF.

This sequence joins TRBV27 and TRBJ1-1; tentatively, D is TRBD1 (6 bases). This CDR3 has 17 residues. V was shortened by 4 bases and J by 0 bases, with 18 bases between the two germline ends. Germline lookup yields CDR1 MNHEY and CDR2 SMNVEV (reference sequence). CDR3: CASSSPGGGFLNTEAFF. The CDR3 nucleotides read TGTGCCAGCAGTTCTCCGGGAGGGGGGTTTTTGAACACTGAAGCTTTCTTT.

J is TRBJ1-4 and V is TRBV4-3; D is uncertain. The V gene lost 1 base and the J gene lost 5 bases, with 8 bases spanning the gap. From germline, CDR1 is LGHNA and CDR2 YSLEER. The CDR3 covers 14 residues. CDR3 sequence (DNA): TGCGCCAGCAGCCAAGTCAAGCGGAATGAAAAACTGTTTTTT. As protein: CASSQVKRNEKLFF.

The chain couples TRBV19 to TRBJ2-7; perhaps TRBD1 as D (6 bases). The germline V gene encodes CDR1 LNHDA and CDR2 SQIVND (reference sequence). Trimming cost V 4 bases and J 7 bases, with 14 bases left between them. The CDR3 covers 13 residues. The CDR3 reads CASSTGHLREQYF. CDR3 in DNA: TGTGCCAGTAGTACGGGACATCTGAGGGAGCAGTACTTC.

This chain links TRBV19 with TRBJ2-1; 11 positions match TRBD2. This CDR3 is 15 amino acids long. Germline V gene data show CDR1 as LNHDA and CDR2 as SQIVND (reference sequence). J gave up 4 bases and V 2 bases, and 1 base lay outside the gene matches. As DNA, the CDR3 is TGTGCCAGTAGTATAAGGACTAGCGGGTACAATGAGCAGTTCTTC. Protein sequence: CASSIRTSGYNEQFF.

The chain joins TRBV30 to TRBJ2-2; 7 nucleotides align to TRBD1. The CDR3 loop spans 14 amino acids. The trim removed 2 bases at V and 6 bases at J, leaving 6 bases unmatched. In germline, CDR1 is GTSNPN, CDR2 SVGIG (reference sequence). The CDR3 region is CAWSSITGAGELFF. Here the CDR3 DNA reads TGTGCCTGGAGTTCAATCACAGGGGCCGGGGAGCTGTTTTTT.

The chain uses TRBV19 and TRBJ1-1; the D is unclear. The CDR3 sequence is 12 residues long. Germline loops: CDR1 LNHDA, CDR2 SQIVND (reference sequence). Trimming removed 3 bases from V and 8 bases from J, with 10 bases in between. The CDR3 is CASSMGSSEAFF. In nucleotides, the CDR3 is TGTGCCAGTAGTATGGGCAGCTCAGAAGCTTTCTTT.

The chain couples TRBV9 to TRBJ2-7; no clear D. Trimming took 3 bases from V and 1 from J, leaving 14 bases between them. CDR3 size: 15 residues. CDR1 is SGDLS and CDR2 is YYNGEE in the germline V gene. This CDR3 reads CASSEASGWSYEQYF. CDR3 sequence (DNA): TGTGCCAGCAGCGAGGCTAGTGGGTGGTCCTACGAGCAGTACTTC.

The J gene is TRBJ2-2, the V gene TRBV18; perhaps TRBD1 as D (6 bases). The CDR3 consists of 17 residues. Per the germline V gene, CDR1 is KGHSH and CDR2 is LQKENI. Trimming removed 3 bases at V and 5 bases at J, with 19 bases between. The CDR3 protein is CASSPLQGSDETGELFF. In nucleotides, the CDR3 is TGTGCCAGCTCACCCTTACAGGGATCCGACGAGACCGGGGAGCTGTTTTTT.

The V and J genes are TRBV2 and TRBJ2-1, with 9 bases fitting TRBD1. Germline CDR1 is SNHLY and CDR2 is FYNNEI. Trimming cost V 3 bases and J 5 bases; bases outside gene matches: 8. The CDR3 has 16 residues. The CDR3 loop is CASSDTPGQGHNEQFF. CDR3 nucleotides: TGTGCCAGCAGTGACACCCCGGGACAGGGCCACAATGAGCAGTTCTTC. Combining the CDR3 with reference TRBV2 and TRBJ2-1 gives the whole variable domain EPEVTQTPSHQVTQMGQEVILRCVPISNHLYFYWYRQILGQKVEFLVSFYNNEISEKSEIFDDQFSVERPDGSNFTLKIRSTKLEDSAMYFCASSDTPGQGHNEQFFGPGTRLTVL.

The rearrangement links TRBV27 to TRBJ2-7; weak D call: TRBD2 (5 bases). The germline V gene encodes CDR1 MNHEY and CDR2 SMNVEV (reference sequence). There are 13 residues in the CDR3. With 3 bases removed from V and 2 bases from J, the gap between germline ends came to 8 bases. In nucleotides, the CDR3 is TGTGCCAGCAGTTTGGGGAGCCCCTACGAGCAGTACTTC. Its protein product is CASSLGSPYEQYF.

The chain has TRBV7-8 and TRBJ2-3, with 7 bases identical to TRBD1. Unmatched junction bases numbered 4, after V lost 5 bases and J lost 2 bases. The germline CDR1 and CDR2 sequences are SGHVS and FQNEAQ. CDR3 size: 14 residues. The CDR3 DNA is TGTGCCAGCAGCCTGACAGGGTCCACAGATACGCAGTATTTT. The encoded protein is CASSLTGSTDTQYF.

On this clone: At one end the junction does not follow the germline gene, possibly because of a read error. This chain connects TRBV2 to TRBJ1-1; 7 bases match TRBD1. The CDR3 is 16 residues long. CDR1 SNHLY and CDR2 FYNNEI come from the germline V gene. DNA of the CDR3: TGTGCCAGCAGCGAAGGTTCAGGGGGGCTGAACACTGAAGCTTTCTTT. Residues: CASSEGSGGLNTEAFF.

The rearrangement joins TRBV11-2 to TRBJ2-1; D perhaps matches TRBD2 (6 bases). Germline CDR1 reads SGHAT; CDR2 reads FQNNGV. This CDR3 has 17 residues. V was trimmed by 2 bases and J by 2 bases, leaving 16 bases between them. The CDR3 sequence: CASSLRAGESTYNEQFF. In nucleotides, the CDR3 is TGTGCCAGCAGCTTAAGAGCGGGCGAGAGTACCTACAATGAGCAGTTCTTC.